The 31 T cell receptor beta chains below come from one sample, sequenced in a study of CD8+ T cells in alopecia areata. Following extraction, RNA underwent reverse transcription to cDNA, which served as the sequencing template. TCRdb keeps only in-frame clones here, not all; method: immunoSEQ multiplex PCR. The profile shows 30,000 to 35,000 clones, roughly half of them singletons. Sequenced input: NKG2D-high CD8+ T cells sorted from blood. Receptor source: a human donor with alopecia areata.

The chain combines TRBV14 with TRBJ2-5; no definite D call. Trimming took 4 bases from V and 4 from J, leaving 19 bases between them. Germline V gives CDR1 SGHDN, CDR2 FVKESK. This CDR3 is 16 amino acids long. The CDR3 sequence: CASSPGEVSPPETQYF. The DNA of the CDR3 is TGTGCCAGCAGCCCGGGTGAGGTGTCGCCCCCAGAGACCCAGTACTTC.

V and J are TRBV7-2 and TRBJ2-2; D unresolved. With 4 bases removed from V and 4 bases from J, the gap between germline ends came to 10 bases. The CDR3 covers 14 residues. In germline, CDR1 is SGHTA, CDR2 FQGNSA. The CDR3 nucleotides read TGTGCCAGCAGCTCTCGACCCATCACCGGGGAGCTGTTTTTT. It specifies CASSSRPITGELFF.

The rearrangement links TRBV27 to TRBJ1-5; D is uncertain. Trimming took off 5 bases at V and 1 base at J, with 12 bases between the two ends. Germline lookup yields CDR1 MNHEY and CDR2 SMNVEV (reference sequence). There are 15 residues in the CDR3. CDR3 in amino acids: CASSLWGGSNQPQHF. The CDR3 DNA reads TGTGCCAGCAGTCTCTGGGGTGGGAGCAATCAGCCCCAGCATTTT.

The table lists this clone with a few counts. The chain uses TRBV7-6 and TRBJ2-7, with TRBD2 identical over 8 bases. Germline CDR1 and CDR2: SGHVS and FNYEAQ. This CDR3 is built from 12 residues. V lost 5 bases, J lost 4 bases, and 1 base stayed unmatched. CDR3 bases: TGTGCCAGCAGCCGGGGGGGATACGAGCAGTACTTC. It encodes CASSRGGYEQYF.

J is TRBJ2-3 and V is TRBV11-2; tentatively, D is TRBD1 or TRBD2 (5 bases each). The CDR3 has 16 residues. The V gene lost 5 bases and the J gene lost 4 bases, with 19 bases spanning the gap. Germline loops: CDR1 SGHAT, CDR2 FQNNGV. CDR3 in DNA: TGTGCCAGCAGCCTTCGGCCCAGGGAGTCGCCAGATACGCAGTATTTT. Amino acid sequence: CASSLRPRESPDTQYF.

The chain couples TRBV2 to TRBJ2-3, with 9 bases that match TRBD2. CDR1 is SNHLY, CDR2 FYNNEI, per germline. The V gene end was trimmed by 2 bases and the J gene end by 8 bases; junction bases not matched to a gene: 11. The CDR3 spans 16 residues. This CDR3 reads CASSERTSAQRATQYF. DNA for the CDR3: TGTGCCAGCAGTGAAAGGACTAGCGCCCAAAGGGCTACGCAGTATTTT.

CDR3 sequence reads: CSVEQGDEDGYTF. The CDR3 bases are TGCAGCGTTGAACAGGGAGATGAGGATGGCTACACCTTC. The rearrangement uses TRBV29-1 and TRBJ1-2; D perhaps matches TRBD1 (5 bases). The length of the CDR3 is 13 residues. Trimming shortened V by 2 bases and J by 6 bases, and 13 bases separated the two germline ends. CDR1 is SQVTM and CDR2 is ANQGSEA in the germline V gene.

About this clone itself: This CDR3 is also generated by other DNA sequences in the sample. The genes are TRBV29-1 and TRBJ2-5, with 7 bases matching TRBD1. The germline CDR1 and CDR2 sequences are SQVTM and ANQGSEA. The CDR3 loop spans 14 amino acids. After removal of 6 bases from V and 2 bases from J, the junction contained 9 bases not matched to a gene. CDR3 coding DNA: TGCAGCGTACGGGACAGAGGGTTACAAGAGACCCAGTACTTC. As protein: CSVRDRGLQETQYF. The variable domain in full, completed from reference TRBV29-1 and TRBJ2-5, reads SAVISQKPSRDICQRGTSLTIQCQVDSQVTMMFWYRQQPGQSLTLIATANQGSEATYESGFVIDKFPISRPNLTFSTLTVSNMSPEDSSIYLCSVRDRGLQETQYFGPGTRLLVL.

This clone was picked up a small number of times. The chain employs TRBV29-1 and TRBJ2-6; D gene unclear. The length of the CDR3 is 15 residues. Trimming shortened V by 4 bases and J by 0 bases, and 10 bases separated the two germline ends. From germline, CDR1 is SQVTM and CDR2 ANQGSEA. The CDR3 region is CSVVGSFSGANVLTF. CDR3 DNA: TGCAGCGTTGTAGGTTCCTTCTCTGGGGCCAACGTCCTGACTTTC.

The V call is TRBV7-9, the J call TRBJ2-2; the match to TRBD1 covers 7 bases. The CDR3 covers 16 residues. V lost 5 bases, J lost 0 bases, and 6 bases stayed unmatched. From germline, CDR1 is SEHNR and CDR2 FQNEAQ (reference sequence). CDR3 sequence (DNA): TGTGCCAGCAGCCAACTCGACAGGGCGAACACCGGGGAGCTGTTTTTT. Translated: CASSQLDRANTGELFF. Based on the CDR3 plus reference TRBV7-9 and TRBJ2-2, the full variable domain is DTGVSQNPRHKITKRGQNVTFRCDPISEHNRLYWYRQTLGQGPEFLTYFQNEAQLEKSRLLSDRFSAERPKGSFSTLEIQRTEQGDSAMYLCASSQLDRANTGELFFGEGSRLTVL.

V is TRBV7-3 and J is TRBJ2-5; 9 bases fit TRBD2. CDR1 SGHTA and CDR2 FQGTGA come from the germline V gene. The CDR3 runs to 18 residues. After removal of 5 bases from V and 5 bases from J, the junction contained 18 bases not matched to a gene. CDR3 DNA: TGTGCCAGCAGCACCCGGGGCGCTAGCGGGAAGGGGGCGGAGACCCAGTACTTC. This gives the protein CASSTRGASGKGAETQYF.

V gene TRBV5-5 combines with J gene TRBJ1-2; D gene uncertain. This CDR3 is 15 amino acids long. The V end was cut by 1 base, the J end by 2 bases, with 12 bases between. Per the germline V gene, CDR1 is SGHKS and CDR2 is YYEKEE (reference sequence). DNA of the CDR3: TGTGCCAGCAGCTTGCGTTGGGCAAGCAACTATGGCTACACCTTC. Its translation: CASSLRWASNYGYTF.

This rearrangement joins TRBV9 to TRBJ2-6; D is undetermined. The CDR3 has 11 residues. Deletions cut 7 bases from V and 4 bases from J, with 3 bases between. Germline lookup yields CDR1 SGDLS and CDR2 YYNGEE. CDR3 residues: CASLGANVLTF. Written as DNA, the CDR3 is TGTGCCAGCCTGGGGGCCAACGTCCTGACTTTC.

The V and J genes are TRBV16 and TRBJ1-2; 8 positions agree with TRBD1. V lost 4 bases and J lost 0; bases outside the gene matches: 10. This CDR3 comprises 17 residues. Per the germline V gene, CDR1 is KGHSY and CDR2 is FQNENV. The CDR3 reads CASSPSGTGGANYGYTF. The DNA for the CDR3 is TGTGCCAGCAGCCCCTCAGGGACAGGCGGGGCTAACTATGGCTACACCTTC.

The CDR3, as DNA: TGTGCCAGTAGTATAGACCAAGAGACCCAGTACTTC. It encodes CASSIDQETQYF. This rearrangement joins TRBV19 to TRBJ2-5; D gene uncertain. Germline loops: CDR1 LNHDA, CDR2 SQIVND (reference sequence). The CDR3 is 12 residues long. V was trimmed by 0 bases and J by 1 base, leaving 0 bases between them.

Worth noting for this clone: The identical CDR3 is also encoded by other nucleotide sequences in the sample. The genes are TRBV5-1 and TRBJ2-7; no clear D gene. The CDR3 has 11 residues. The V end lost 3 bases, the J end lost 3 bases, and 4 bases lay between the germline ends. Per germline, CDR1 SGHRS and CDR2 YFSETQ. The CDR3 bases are TGCGCCAGCAGCTCTGACTACGAGCAGTACTTC. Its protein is CASSSDYEQYF.

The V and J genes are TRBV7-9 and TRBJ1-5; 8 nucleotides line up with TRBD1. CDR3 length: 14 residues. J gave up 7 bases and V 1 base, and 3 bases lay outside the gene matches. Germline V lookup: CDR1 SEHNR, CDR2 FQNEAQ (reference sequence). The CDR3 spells CASSLETGEQPQHF. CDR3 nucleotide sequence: TGTGCCAGCAGCTTAGAGACAGGGGAACAGCCCCAGCATTTT. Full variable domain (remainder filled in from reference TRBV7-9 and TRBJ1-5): DTGVSQNPRHKITKRGQNVTFRCDPISEHNRLYWYRQTLGQGPEFLTYFQNEAQLEKSRLLSDRFSAERPKGSFSTLEIQRTEQGDSAMYLCASSLETGEQPQHFGDGTRLSIL.

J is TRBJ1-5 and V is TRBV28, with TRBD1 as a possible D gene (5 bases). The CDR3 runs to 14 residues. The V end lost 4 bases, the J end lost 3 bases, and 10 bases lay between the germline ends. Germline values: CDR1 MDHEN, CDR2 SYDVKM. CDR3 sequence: CASSWGGDNQPQHF. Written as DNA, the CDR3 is TGTGCCAGCAGTTGGGGAGGGGACAATCAGCCCCAGCATTTT.

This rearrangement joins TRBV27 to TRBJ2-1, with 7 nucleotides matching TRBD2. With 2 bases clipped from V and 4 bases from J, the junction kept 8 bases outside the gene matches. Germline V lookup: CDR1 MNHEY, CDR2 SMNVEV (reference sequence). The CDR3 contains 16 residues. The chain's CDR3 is CASSLGGGPFYNEQFF. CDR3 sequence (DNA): TGTGCCAGCAGTTTAGGGGGAGGGCCATTTTACAATGAGCAGTTCTTC.

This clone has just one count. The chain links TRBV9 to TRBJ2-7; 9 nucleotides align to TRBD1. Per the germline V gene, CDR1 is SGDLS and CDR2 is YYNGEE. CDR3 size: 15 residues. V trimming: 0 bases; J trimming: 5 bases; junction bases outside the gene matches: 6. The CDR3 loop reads CASSVARDRDHEQYF. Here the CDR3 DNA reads TGTGCCAGCAGCGTAGCTCGGGACAGGGACCACGAGCAGTACTTC.

This CDR3 is CASTLSFTAYEQYF. The CDR3 nucleotides are TGTGCCAGCACCCTTTCCTTTACCGCCTACGAGCAGTACTTC. V is TRBV28 and J is TRBJ2-7, with D unresolved. CDR3 size: 14 residues. V lost 7 bases to trimming and J lost 2 bases, with 15 bases between them. The germline CDR1 and CDR2 sequences are MDHEN and SYDVKM.

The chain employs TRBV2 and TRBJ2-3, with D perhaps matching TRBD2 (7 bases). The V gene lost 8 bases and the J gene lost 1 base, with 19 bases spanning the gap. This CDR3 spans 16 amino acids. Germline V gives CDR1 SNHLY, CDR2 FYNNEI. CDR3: CASGAGRGGGTDTQYF. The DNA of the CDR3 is TGTGCCAGCGGAGCGGGGAGAGGGGGGGGCACAGATACGCAGTATTTT.

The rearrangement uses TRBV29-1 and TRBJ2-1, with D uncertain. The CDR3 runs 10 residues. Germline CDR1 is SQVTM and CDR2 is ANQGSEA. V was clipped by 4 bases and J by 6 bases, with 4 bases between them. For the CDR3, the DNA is TGCAGCGTTGGAGGCAATGAGCAGTTCTTC. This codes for CSVGGNEQFF.

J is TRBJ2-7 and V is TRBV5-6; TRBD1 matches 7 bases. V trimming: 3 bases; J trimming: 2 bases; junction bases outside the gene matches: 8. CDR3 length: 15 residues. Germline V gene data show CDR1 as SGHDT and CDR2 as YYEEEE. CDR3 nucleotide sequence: TGTGCCAGCAGCTCGCTTCCGACAGGGACCTACGAGCAGTACTTC. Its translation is CASSSLPTGTYEQYF. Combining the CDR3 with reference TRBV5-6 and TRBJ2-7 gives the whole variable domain DAGVTQSPTHLIKTRGQQVTLRCSPKSGHDTVSWYQQALGQGPQFIFQYYEEEERQRGNFPDRFSGHQFPNYSSELNVNALLLGDSALYLCASSSLPTGTYEQYFGPGTRLTVT.

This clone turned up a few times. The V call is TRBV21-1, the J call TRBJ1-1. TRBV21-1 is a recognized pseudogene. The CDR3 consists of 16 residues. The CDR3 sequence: CASGPALRASGAEAFF. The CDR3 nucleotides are TGTGCCAGCGGCCCAGCGCTCCGGGCCTCGGGGGCCGAAGCTTTCTTT.

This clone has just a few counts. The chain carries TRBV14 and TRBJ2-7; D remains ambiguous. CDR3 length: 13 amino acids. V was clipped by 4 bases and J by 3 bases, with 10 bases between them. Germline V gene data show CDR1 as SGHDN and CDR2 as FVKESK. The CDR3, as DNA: TGTGCCAGCAGCCCGGGTTGGTTCTACGAGCAGTACTTC. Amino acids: CASSPGWFYEQYF.

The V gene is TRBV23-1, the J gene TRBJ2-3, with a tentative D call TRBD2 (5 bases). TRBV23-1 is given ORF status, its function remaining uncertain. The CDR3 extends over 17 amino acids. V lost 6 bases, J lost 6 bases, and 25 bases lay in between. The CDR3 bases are TGCGCCAGCAGCCCGCATCAGCTGGGCCTAGCTCGGGATACGCAGTATTTT. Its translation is CASSPHQLGLARDTQYF.

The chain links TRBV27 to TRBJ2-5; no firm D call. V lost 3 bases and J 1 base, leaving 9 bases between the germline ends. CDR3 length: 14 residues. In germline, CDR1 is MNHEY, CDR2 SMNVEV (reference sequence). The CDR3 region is CASSFSATQETQYF. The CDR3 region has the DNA TGTGCCAGCAGTTTTTCGGCCACCCAAGAGACCCAGTACTTC.

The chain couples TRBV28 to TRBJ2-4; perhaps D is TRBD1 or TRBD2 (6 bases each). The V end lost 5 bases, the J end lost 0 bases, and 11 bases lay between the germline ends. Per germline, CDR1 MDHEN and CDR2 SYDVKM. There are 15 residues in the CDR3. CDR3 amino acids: CASSTRGQAKNIQYF. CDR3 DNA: TGTGCCAGCAGTACCCGGGGGCAAGCCAAAAACATTCAGTACTTC.

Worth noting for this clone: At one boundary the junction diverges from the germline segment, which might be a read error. The CDR3 sequence: CASSIGLLNQPQHF. In DNA form, the CDR3 reads TGTGCCAGTAGCATAGGGCTGCTGAATCAGCCCCAGCATTTT. The chain joins TRBV19 to TRBJ1-5; unclear D gene. CDR1 is LNHDA, CDR2 SQIVND, per germline (reference sequence). The CDR3 totals 14 residues. Based on the CDR3 plus reference TRBV19 and TRBJ1-5, the full variable domain is DGGITQSPKYLFRKEGQNVTLSCEQNLNHDAMYWYRQDPGQGLRLIYYSQIVNDFQKGDIAEGYSVSREKKESFPLTVTSAQKNPTAFYLCASSIGLLNQPQHFGDGTRLSIL.

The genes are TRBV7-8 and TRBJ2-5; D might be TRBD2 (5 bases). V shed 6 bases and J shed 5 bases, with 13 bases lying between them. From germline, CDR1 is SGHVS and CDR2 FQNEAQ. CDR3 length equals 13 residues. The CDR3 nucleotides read TGTGCCAGCAGTCTAACTAGGGAGGAGACCCAGTACTTC. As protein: CASSLTREETQYF.